This is a list of T cell receptor beta chains from one sample in a study of lymphopenia after photon versus proton radiotherapy. TCRdb's table, derived via immunoSEQ multiplex PCR, lists solely in-frame clones and lacks some. This table holds about 35,000 clones, about 90% found once. Sequenced material: peripheral blood, taken from a patient treated with photon-based radiotherapy. These receptors came from a man aged 55 to 70 with cholangiocarcinoma. Each CDR3 is given with its conserved first and last residue. A D gene is named only where the DNA matches it firmly. The listing skips clone size in some rows; elsewhere it reads once, few, many or a size class.

size: .; J: TRBJ1-4; V: TRBV6-5; D: TRBD1; DNA: TGTGCCAGCAGTTACTACCTCGGACAGGATGAAAAACTGTTTTTT; CDR3: CASSYYLGQDEKLFF
size: .; J: TRBJ1-4; V: TRBV27; D: .; DNA: TGTGCCAGCAGTTTAAGGGAAACTAATGAAAAACTGTTTTTT; CDR3: CASSLRETNEKLFF
size: .; J: TRBJ2-2; V: TRBV6-4; D: .; DNA: TGTGCCAGCAGTGACTCCCCAGGGTTTCGTGACACCGGGGAGCTGTTTTTT; CDR3: CASSDSPGFRDTGELFF
size: .; J: TRBJ2-7; V: TRBV28; D: .; DNA: TGTGCCAGCAGTCCACCGAGAAAGGGGTTATTCTACGAGCAGTACTTC; CDR3: CASSPPRKGLFYEQYF
size: .; J: TRBJ2-1; V: TRBV7-9; D: .; DNA: TGTGCCAGCAGGGGACGAGAGGGCTACAATGAGCAGTTCTTC; CDR3: CASRGREGYNEQFF
size: .; J: TRBJ1-2; V: TRBV28; D: TRBD1; DNA: TGTGCCAGCACTCTGGACAGGGACGGCTACACCTTC; CDR3: CASTLDRDGYTF
size: .; J: TRBJ2-1; V: TRBV10-2; D: .; DNA: TGCGCCAGCAGTGATTGGGGGAGCCTGGAGGATGAGCAGTTCTTC; CDR3: CASSDWGSLEDEQFF
size: .; J: TRBJ2-5; V: TRBV5-1; D: TRBD2; DNA: TGCGCCAGCAGCTTGGGACTAGCGGGAGGGCCGGTCCAAGAGACCCAGTACTTC; CDR3: CASSLGLAGGPVQETQYF
size: .; J: TRBJ1-6; V: TRBV6-5; D: .; DNA: TGTGCCAGCAGCCCGGGACATAATTCACCCCTCCACTTT; CDR3: CASSPGHNSPLHF
size: few; J: TRBJ1-1; V: TRBV27; D: .; DNA: TGTGCCAGCAGTCAACAGGGGAACACTGAAGCTTTCTTT; CDR3: CASSQQGNTEAFF
size: .; J: TRBJ2-7; V: TRBV6-5; D: .; DNA: TGTGCCAGCCACGGTGCAGTTACCTACGAGCAGTACTTC; CDR3: CASHGAVTYEQYF
size: .; J: TRBJ2-2; V: TRBV19; D: TRBD2; DNA: TGTGCCAGTAGTATTAGCGGGAACTACGGGGAGCTGTTTTTT; CDR3: CASSISGNYGELFF
size: .; J: TRBJ2-1; V: TRBV10-1; D: TRBD2; DNA: TGCGCCAGCAGCAATGGGGGACTAGCGGACGAGCAGTTCTTC; CDR3: CASSNGGLADEQFF
size: .; J: TRBJ1-2; V: TRBV6-1; D: .; DNA: TGTGCCAGCACCACGACGGGAAATGGCTACACCTTC; CDR3: CASTTTGNGYTF
size: .; J: TRBJ1-2; V: TRBV7-2; D: .; DNA: TGTGCCAGCAGCTTAGCAGGGGACTGGTATGGCTACACCTTC; CDR3: CASSLAGDWYGYTF
size: .; J: TRBJ2-7; V: TRBV5-1; D: .; DNA: TGCGCCAGCAGCTTGTGGAGGGCCAGCTCCTACGAGCAGTACTTC; CDR3: CASSLWRASSYEQYF
size: .; J: TRBJ2-7; V: TRBV29-1; D: .; DNA: TGCAGCGTCCAGACCCAGGGTAATCCCTACGAGCAGTACTTC; CDR3: CSVQTQGNPYEQYF